Listed below are T cell receptor beta chains from one sample, sequenced in a study of OX40 agonist ivuxolimab in advanced cancers. The assay was immunoSEQ multiplex PCR, and TCRdb's table has in-frame clones only and misses some. The sample comprises over 150,000 clones, under 95% of which are singletons, and about 0.33% rests with the top ten. Source: CD4+ or CD8+ T cells sorted from blood, taken in a trial of the OX40 agonist ivuxolimab. Receptor source: an adult with an advanced solid tumor such as melanoma, head and neck, liver or kidney cancer. CDR3s include the opening cysteine and the closing phenylalanine or tryptophan. D genes are given only for firm matches. Only some rows state a clone size, as once, few, many or a class for expanded clones.

V gene,clone size,D gene,J gene,CDR3 protein,CDR3 DNA
TRBV4-3,.,.,TRBJ2-1,CASSLYGGASYNEQFF,TGCGCCAGCAGCCTCTATGGTGGGGCCTCCTACAATGAGCAGTTCTTC
TRBV27,.,.,TRBJ1-1,CASSLRDAGTEAFF,TGTGCCAGCAGTTTAAGGGACGCTGGCACTGAAGCTTTCTTT
TRBV29-1,.,TRBD2,TRBJ2-3,CSVGGRAQEAQYF,TGCAGCGTTGGGGGGAGGGCGCAGGAGGCGCAGTATTTT
TRBV7-2,.,.,TRBJ2-7,CASSPRPGPSSYEQYF,TGTGCCAGCAGCCCACGCCCCGGGCCAAGCTCCTACGAGCAGTACTTC
TRBV28,.,.,TRBJ2-3,CASRKPYTDTQYF,TGTGCCAGCAGGAAGCCTTACACAGATACGCAGTATTTT
TRBV5-6,.,.,TRBJ1-3,CASTLDLFGNTIYF,TGTGCCAGCACCCTGGACCTTTTTGGAAACACCATATATTTT
TRBV10-3,.,TRBD1,TRBJ2-3,CAIRADRGTDTQYF,TGTGCCATCAGAGCGGACAGGGGCACAGATACGCAGTATTTT
TRBV5-1,.,.,TRBJ2-4,CASSLGTENIQYF,TGCGCCAGCAGCTTGGGGACAGAAAACATTCAGTACTTC
TRBV9,.,.,TRBJ2-7,CASSVRQASEQYF,TGTGCCAGCAGCGTGCGGCAGGCCAGCGAGCAGTACTTC
TRBV6-6,.,.,TRBJ1-5,CATTGSGYGNQPQHF,TGTGCCACCACAGGGTCTGGTTACGGCAATCAGCCCCAGCATTTT
TRBV7-9,once,TRBD1,TRBJ1-2,CASSFPTGGNGYTF,TGTGCCAGCAGCTTCCCTACAGGGGGCAATGGCTACACCTTC
TRBV9,.,TRBD1,TRBJ2-3,CASSVGQVTDTQYF,TGTGCCAGCAGCGTCGGACAGGTCACAGATACGCAGTATTTT
TRBV10-3,.,.,TRBJ2-7,CAISESGQDLLDEQYF,TGTGCCATCAGTGAGTCGGGTCAAGACTTACTAGACGAGCAGTACTTC
TRBV7-2,.,.,TRBJ2-1,CASTPGGGGNNEQFF,TGTGCCAGCACCCCAGGGGGTGGAGGGAACAATGAGCAGTTCTTC
TRBV7-2,.,.,TRBJ2-1,CASSLARTLSSYNEQFF,TGTGCCAGCAGCTTAGCCCGGACATTGAGCTCCTACAATGAGCAGTTCTTC
TRBV19,.,TRBD1,TRBJ1-6,CASSLGTGAQIYNSPLHF,TGTGCCAGTAGTCTCGGGACAGGGGCACAAATCTATAATTCACCCCTCCACTTT
TRBV6-5,once,.,TRBJ2-6,CASRQGGSGANVLTF,TGTGCCAGCAGGCAGGGCGGGTCTGGGGCCAACGTCCTGACTTTC
TRBV5-6,.,TRBD1,TRBJ1-2,CASTPIGQVPLGYGYTF,TGTGCCAGCACCCCCATTGGACAGGTGCCTTTAGGGTATGGCTACACCTTC
TRBV28,.,.,TRBJ2-1,CASRSTIGLGVFEQFF,TGTGCCAGCAGGTCCACGATCGGGTTGGGGGTTTTTGAGCAGTTCTTC
TRBV5-1,.,.,TRBJ2-7,CASSASTAVYEQYF,TGCGCCAGCAGCGCCAGTACGGCCGTCTACGAGCAGTACTTC
TRBV9,.,TRBD1,TRBJ2-1,CASSNTGTGLYNEQFF,TGTGCCAGCAGCAACACCGGGACAGGGTTGTACAATGAGCAGTTCTTC
TRBV6-1,.,TRBD1,TRBJ2-7,CASSPGQGSYEQYF,TGTGCCAGCAGCCCGGGACAGGGGTCCTACGAGCAGTACTTC
TRBV29-1,.,TRBD1,TRBJ1-5,CSVCRTGGCSGKCSTYGNQPQHF,TGCAGCGTTTGTCGGACAGGGGGCTGCAGCGGAAAATGCTCGACTTACGGCAATCAGCCCCAGCATTTT
TRBV10-2,.,.,TRBJ1-3,CASSESKGFGGNTIYF,TGCGCCAGCAGTGAGTCAAAAGGGTTTGGAGGAAACACCATATATTTT
TRBV27,.,TRBD1,TRBJ2-7,CASSSRGQGLAYEQYF,TGTGCCAGCAGCTCACGCGGACAGGGACTGGCCTACGAGCAGTACTTC
TRBV9,.,.,TRBJ1-6,CASSVDRRNSPLHF,TGTGCCAGCAGCGTAGACAGGCGTAATTCACCCCTCCACTTT
TRBV5-1,.,.,TRBJ2-2,CASTRGGYRGQDTPGELFF,TGCGCCAGCACACGCGGGGGGTACCGGGGACAGGATACTCCCGGGGAGCTGTTTTTT
TRBV4-3,.,.,TRBJ2-7,CASSQAVAYEQYF,TGCGCCAGCAGCCAAGCTGTGGCCTACGAGCAGTACTTC